Listed below are T cell receptor beta chains from one sample, sequenced in a study of blood T cell repertoires in COVID-19. Sequencing was performed with immunoSEQ multiplex PCR; in TCRdb, only in-frame clones are kept and a portion is missing. The repertoire consists of under 250,000 clones, with over 70% occurring once and the leading ten covering 7.9%. Sequenced material: peripheral blood. These TCRs come from a woman aged 80 or older with acute or convalescent COVID-19. Both conserved end residues are part of each CDR3. A D gene is named only where the DNA matches it firmly. Clone sizes are given selectively: once, few, many, or a class where the clone is expanded.

>.|TRBJ2-5|TRBV6-5|few
TGTGCCAGCAGTTCTCAGGGGATGGGAGAGACCCAGTACTTC
CASSSQGMGETQYF
>TRBD2|TRBJ2-5|TRBV7-3|once
TGTGCCAGCAGCTCCATCGGACTAGCGGGAGGAATGGAGACCCAGTACTTC
CASSSIGLAGGMETQYF
>TRBD2|TRBJ2-2|TRBV18|.
TGTGCCAGCTCACCACCGCTAGCGGGAGGTACCGGGGAGCTGTTTTTT
CASSPPLAGGTGELFF
>.|TRBJ2-7|TRBV27|.
TGTGCCAGCAGTTTAAAGGACTCATACTGGGAGTACTTC
CASSLKDSYWEYF
>TRBD1|TRBJ1-2|TRBV6-5|medium-sized
TGTGCCAGCAGTCTTCCGGACAGGGAGGCGTTAGGCTACACCTTC
CASSLPDREALGYTF
>.|TRBJ1-1|TRBV3-1/TRBV3-2|.
TGTGCCAGCAGCCAAGAAAGTAGAGGGAACACTGAAGCTTTCTTT
CASSQESRGNTEAFF
>TRBD1|TRBJ1-1|TRBV5-1|.
TGCGCCAGCAGCACGACAGGGTTGTACACTGAAGCTTTCTTT
CASSTTGLYTEAFF
>TRBD2|TRBJ2-5|TRBV5-1|.
TGCGCCAGCAGCCTTTCGCTAGCGGGAGGGGGACAAGAGACCCAGTACTTC
CASSLSLAGGGQETQYF
>.|TRBJ1-2|TRBV2|.
TGTGCCAGCAGTGAAGCGCGGGGGGGCGGCTACACCTTC
CASSEARGGGYTF
>.|TRBJ1-2|TRBV5-1|.
TGCGCCAGCAGCTTAACGGGCTATGGCTACACCTTC
CASSLTGYGYTF
>.|TRBJ2-7|TRBV5-1|.
TGCGCCAGCAGCTTCGGTTCCTACGAGCAGTACTTC
CASSFGSYEQYF
>.|TRBJ2-3|TRBV4-1|.
TGCGCCAGCAGCCGAGATGGGCGTGTGGACACAGATACGCAGTATTTT
CASSRDGRVDTDTQYF
>.|TRBJ2-7|TRBV28|many
TGTGCCAGCAACAGGCGAGCCTACGAGCAGTACTTC
CASNRRAYEQYF
>.|TRBJ1-5|TRBV5-1|.
TGCGCCAGCAGCTTGGCCCTTGAAGGGGGCAATCAGCCCCAGCATTTT
CASSLALEGGNQPQHF
>.|TRBJ1-5|TRBV7-8|few
TGTGCCAGCAGCTTCGAGCGACAGTTGACCCGTAATCAGCCCCAGCATTTT
CASSFERQLTRNQPQHF
>TRBD1|TRBJ1-4|TRBV7-6|.
TGTGCCAGCAGCTTACAGGGGGCGACTAATGAAAAACTGTTTTTT
CASSLQGATNEKLFF
>TRBD1|TRBJ1-1|TRBV3-1/TRBV3-2|few
TGTGCCAGCAGCCTTCTGGACAGGGGCACTGAAGCTTTCTTT
CASSLLDRGTEAFF
>TRBD1|TRBJ2-5|TRBV19|.
TGTGCCAGTAGTATCACAGGGGGCGAGACCCAGTACTTC
CASSITGGETQYF
>.|TRBJ1-2|TRBV2|.
TGTGCCAGCAGTCTGGAGCGGCCTTTAATGGATGGCTACACCTTC
CASSLERPLMDGYTF
>.|TRBJ2-7|TRBV6-5|.
TGTGCCAGCAGTTACAGGGGCTGGGGCGAGCAGTACTTC
CASSYRGWGEQYF
>.|TRBJ2-2|TRBV5-6|.
TGTGCCAGCACCTTACTAACGGCCACCGGGGAGCTGTTTTTT
CASTLLTATGELFF
>.|TRBJ2-3|TRBV11-2|.
TGTGCCAGCAGCGCGTTCCCCACGGATACGCAGTATTTT
CASSAFPTDTQYF